Below are 10 T cell receptor beta chains sequenced from a single sample in a study of T-cell memory formation after mild COVID-19. MiXCR was run by TCRdb on the 5' RACE reads, yielding one entry per CDR3 protein. The table records roughly 280,000 distinct CDR3 sequences, roughly 15% of them present only once. The source material was PBMCs or a T cell subset sorted from them (not recorded which). Receptors originate from a man aged 18 to 35 who had mild COVID-19 (a few samples of this study predate the infection). Cell type and time point are not known.

There are a few counts of this clonotype. The chain links TRBV3-1 to TRBJ1-2, with 8 bases matching TRBD1. With V trimmed by 4 bases and J by 8 bases, 9 bases remained unmatched. Germline V gene lookup returns CDR1 LGHDT and CDR2 YNNKEL (reference sequence). The CDR3 spans 14 residues. CDR3 loop: CASSPGSGGRGYTF. Written as DNA, the CDR3 is TGTGCCAGCAGCCCCGGCTCAGGGGGCCGCGGCTACACCTTC.

This sequence joins TRBV3-1 and TRBJ2-3; 8 bases align to TRBD1. The CDR3 covers 16 residues. Looked up from germline, CDR1 is LGHDT and CDR2 is YNNKEL (reference sequence). V shed 6 bases, J shed 1 base, and the junction held 9 bases outside the gene matches. In DNA, the CDR3 is TGTGCCAGCAGACGGAGACAGGGGAGTGGCACAGATACGCAGTATTTT. This sequence encodes CASRRRQGSGTDTQYF.

This clonotype occurred a few times. The chain joins TRBV28 to TRBJ2-7; the D is unclear. Germline values: CDR1 MDHEN, CDR2 SYDVKM. Trimming took off 3 bases at V and 1 base at J, with 10 bases between the two ends. The CDR3 runs 14 residues. CDR3 protein: CASSFSGASYEQYV. For the CDR3, the DNA is TGTGCCAGCAGTTTTTCTGGCGCTTCCTACGAGCAGTACGTC.

J is TRBJ2-1 and V is TRBV5-1; TRBD1 matches at 7 bases. The CDR3 extends over 14 amino acids. J lost 5 bases, V lost 4 bases, and 6 bases had no gene match. Germline assignment: CDR1 SGHRS and CDR2 YFSETQ. CDR3 in DNA: TGCGCCAGCAGCCCGAGGGGGACAGACAATGAGCAGTTCTTC. Translating gives CASSPRGTDNEQFF.

This clonotype was observed a handful of times. The chain employs TRBV4-3 and TRBJ2-3, with unresolved D. The CDR3 extends over 14 amino acids. CDR1 is LGHNA, CDR2 YSLEER, per germline. Trimming shortened V by 4 bases and J by 2 bases, and 10 bases separated the two germline ends. The CDR3 spells CASSREYITDTQYF. As DNA, the CDR3 is TGCGCCAGCAGCCGTGAGTACATCACAGATACGCAGTATTTT.

This clonotype was counted a few times. The chain employs TRBV12-3 or TRBV12-4 and TRBJ2-2; no definite D call. V shed 8 bases and J shed 2 bases, with 9 bases lying between them. The CDR3 extends over 13 amino acids. CDR3 amino acids: CASGQPNTGELFF. CDR3 in DNA: TGTGCCAGCGGGCAGCCTAACACCGGGGAGCTGTTTTTT.

There are a few counts of this clonotype. The chain is built from TRBV5-1 and TRBJ2-1, with 9 positions matching TRBD1. The CDR3 covers 13 residues. Germline CDR1 and CDR2: SGHRS and YFSETQ. Trimming at V came to 4 bases and at J to 10 bases, leaving 6 bases not matched to a gene. The CDR3 protein is CASSPGQGGEQFF. The CDR3 nucleotides are TGCGCCAGCAGCCCGGGACAGGGAGGAGAGCAGTTCTTC.

This clonotype was counted a few times. The rearrangement joins TRBV28 to TRBJ1-3; D is unresolved. Trimming cost V 3 bases and J 0 bases, with 9 bases left between them. CDR1 is MDHEN and CDR2 is SYDVKM in the germline V gene. The CDR3 sequence is 15 residues long. This chain's CDR3 is CASSFGQNSGNTIYF. CDR3 DNA: TGTGCCAGCAGTTTTGGTCAGAACTCTGGAAACACCATATATTTT.

This clonotype was seen many times. The chain links TRBV12-3 or TRBV12-4 to TRBJ2-7; D might be TRBD1 or TRBD2, each matching 5 bases. CDR3 length: 14 amino acids. Trimming left V 1 base short and J 5 bases short, with 12 bases between. The CDR3 coding sequence is TGTGCCAGCAGTTTAGTAGCGACAGCCGACGAGCAGTACTTC. Encoded protein: CASSLVATADEQYF.

The genes are TRBV7-9 and TRBJ1-1, with D hard to call. The length of the CDR3 is 10 residues. Germline CDR1 reads SEHNR; CDR2 reads FQNEAQ (reference sequence). The V and J ends lost 5 bases and 12 bases respectively, with 10 bases between them. CDR3 protein: CASSPLGTFF. The CDR3 DNA reads as TGTGCCAGCAGCCCTCTTGGGACTTTCTTT.